This TCR beta chain was recovered during a study of blood T cell repertoires in COVID-19. Study at large: Spain, Italy and the United States supplied samples that represented acute and convalescent COVID-19. Sources were T cells, B-cell-depleted T cells, or PBMCs; the material itself was cDNA or gDNA.

With 5 bases removed from V and 0 bases from J, the gap between germline ends came to 11 bases. The CDR3 is 15 residues long. The V gene's germline CDR1 is SGHNT and CDR2 YENEEA. Study processing details: Researchers report that nucleated cell counts were estimated from reference gene primer amplification. The table came from immunoSEQ multiplex PCR; TCRdb's copy has only in-frame clones and leaves some out. V and J calls plus clone size are reproduced from that table; the DNA served to infer D and trimming. The repertoire has more than 15,000 clones, roughly 89% of them found once; the top ten carry about 8.5%.

What was sequenced was peripheral blood. The chain links TRBV11-3 to TRBJ2-1, with D unclear. The origin of this receptor is a human donor in a cohort sampled during active COVID-19. The donor label of this sample is uncertain. CDR3 amino acids: CASSPRLRSYNEQFF. The CDR3, as DNA: TGTGCCAGCAGCCCTCGACTCCGCTCCTACAATGAGCAGTTCTTC.